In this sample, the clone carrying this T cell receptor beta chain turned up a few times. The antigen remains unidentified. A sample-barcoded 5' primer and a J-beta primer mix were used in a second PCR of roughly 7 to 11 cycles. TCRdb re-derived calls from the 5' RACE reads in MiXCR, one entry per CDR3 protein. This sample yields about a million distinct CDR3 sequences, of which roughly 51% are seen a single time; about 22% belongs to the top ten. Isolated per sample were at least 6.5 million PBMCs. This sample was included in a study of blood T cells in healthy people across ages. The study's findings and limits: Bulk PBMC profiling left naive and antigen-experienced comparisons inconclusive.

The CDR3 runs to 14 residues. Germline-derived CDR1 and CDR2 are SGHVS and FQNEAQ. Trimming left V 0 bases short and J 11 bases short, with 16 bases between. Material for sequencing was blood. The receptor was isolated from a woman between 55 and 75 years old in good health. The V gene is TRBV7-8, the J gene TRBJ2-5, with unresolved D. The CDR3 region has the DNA TGTGCCAGCAGCTTAGCAGGCCGATACAATGAGCAGTACTTC. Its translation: CASSLAGRYNEQYF.